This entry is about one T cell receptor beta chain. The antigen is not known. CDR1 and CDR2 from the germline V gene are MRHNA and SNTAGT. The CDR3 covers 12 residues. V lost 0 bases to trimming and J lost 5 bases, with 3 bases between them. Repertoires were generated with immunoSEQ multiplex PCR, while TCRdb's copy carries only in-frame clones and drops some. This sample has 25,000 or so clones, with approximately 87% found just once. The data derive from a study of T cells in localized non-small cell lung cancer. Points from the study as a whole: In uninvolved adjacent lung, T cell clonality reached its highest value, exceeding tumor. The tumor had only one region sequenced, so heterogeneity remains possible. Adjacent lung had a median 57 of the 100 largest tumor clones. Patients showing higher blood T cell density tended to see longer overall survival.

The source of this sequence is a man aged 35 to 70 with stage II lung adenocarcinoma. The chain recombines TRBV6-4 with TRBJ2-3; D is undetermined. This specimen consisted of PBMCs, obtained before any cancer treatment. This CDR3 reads CASSDSIDTQYF. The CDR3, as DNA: TGTGCCAGCAGTGACTCGATAGATACGCAGTATTTT.